This T cell receptor beta chain emerged from a study of blood T cell dynamics during melanoma immunotherapy. This clone has just a few counts. Per the germline V gene, CDR1 is SEHNR and CDR2 is FQNEAQ (reference sequence). This CDR3 spans 13 amino acids. Trimming took 3 bases from V and 3 from J, leaving 9 bases between them. Noted time point: pre-treatment baseline. Disease control meant complete response, partial response or stable disease at 12 weeks. Assay: immunoSEQ multiplex PCR; the TCRdb copy retains only in-frame clones and omits some. The sample consists of approximately 13,000 clones, 85% to 90% of them appearing once.

This specimen was blood, taken from a patient treated with checkpoint blockade. This receptor was identified in a human donor with melanoma. This rearrangement joins TRBV7-9 to TRBJ2-7, with D maybe TRBD1 (6 bases). This chain's CDR3 is CASSFRGNYEQYF. CDR3 bases: TGTGCCAGCAGCTTCAGGGGTAACTACGAGCAGTACTTC.